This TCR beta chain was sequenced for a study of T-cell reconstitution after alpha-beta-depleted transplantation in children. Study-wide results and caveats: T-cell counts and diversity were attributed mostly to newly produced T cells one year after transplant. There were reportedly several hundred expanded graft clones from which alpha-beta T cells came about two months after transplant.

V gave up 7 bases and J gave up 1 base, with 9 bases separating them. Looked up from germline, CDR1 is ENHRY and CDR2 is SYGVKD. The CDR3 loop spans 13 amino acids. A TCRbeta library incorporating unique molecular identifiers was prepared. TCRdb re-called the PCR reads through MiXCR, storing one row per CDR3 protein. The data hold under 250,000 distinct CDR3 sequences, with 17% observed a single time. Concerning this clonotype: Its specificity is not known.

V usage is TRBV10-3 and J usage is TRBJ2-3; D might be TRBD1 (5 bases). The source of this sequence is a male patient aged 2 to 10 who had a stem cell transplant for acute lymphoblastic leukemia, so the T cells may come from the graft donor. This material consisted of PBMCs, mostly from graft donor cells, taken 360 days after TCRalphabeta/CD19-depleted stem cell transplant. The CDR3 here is CAIMGRGTDTQYF. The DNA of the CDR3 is TGTGCCATCATGGGCAGGGGCACAGATACGCAGTATTTT.